This T cell receptor beta chain comes out of a study of T-cell memory formation after mild COVID-19. TCRdb itself ran the 5' RACE reads through MiXCR, one entry per CDR3 protein. Altogether 350,000 to 500,000 distinct CDR3 sequences are present, 18% being singletons, with the ten largest covering 20% to 25%. This clonotype was counted only a few times. The clonotype comes from a man in his late teens or twenties who had mild COVID-19 (a few samples of this study predate the infection). Cell type and time point are not known. The sample comprised PBMCs or a T cell subset sorted from them (not recorded which).

CDR3 in amino acids: CASKNGTGVAQETQYF. Here the CDR3 DNA reads TGTGCCAGCAAAAACGGGACAGGGGTTGCCCAAGAGACCCAGTACTTC. This chain joins TRBV6-1 and TRBJ2-5; 10 positions agree with TRBD1. The trim removed 7 bases at V and 1 base at J, leaving 9 bases unmatched. In germline, CDR1 is MNHNS, CDR2 SASEGT. The CDR3 sequence is 16 residues long.